This paragraph reports one T cell receptor (beta chain). This specimen comes from a study of blood T cell repertoires in COVID-19. Repertoires were generated with immunoSEQ multiplex PCR, while TCRdb's copy carries only in-frame clones and drops some. The data hold 100,000 to 150,000 clones, with roughly 87% observed a single time. Trimming removed 5 bases from V and 5 bases from J; junction bases left unmatched: 5. The CDR3 sequence is 13 residues long. Germline-derived CDR1 and CDR2 are SGHTA and FQGTGA. The rearrangement joins TRBV7-3 to TRBJ1-1, with TRBD1 identical over 7 bases. The source material was peripheral blood. The receptor was isolated from a man at least 80 years old with active or convalescent COVID-19. The CDR3 loop reads CASSAGGGTEAFF. The CDR3 coding sequence is TGTGCCAGCAGCGCAGGGGGAGGTACTGAAGCTTTCTTT.